The T cell receptor (beta chain) described here comes from a study of blood T cell repertoires in COVID-19. Overall study context: The United States, Italy and Spain provided the acute and convalescent COVID-19 samples. In each case, the material was cDNA or gDNA derived from T cells, B-cell-depleted T cells, or PBMCs.

Original processing notes: Cell counts per sample came from amplifying reference gene primers. Assay used: immunoSEQ multiplex PCR; TCRdb lists only in-frame clones, some missing. V and J calls and clone size are copied from that table; D and trimming were computed from the DNA. The profile shows 52,000 or so clones, around nine tenths of them singletons. The sample consisted of peripheral blood. This receptor was obtained from a man aged 60 to 75 with active COVID-19.

The DNA for the CDR3 is TGTGCCAGCAGTGAAACGGGACTAGCGGGAGGTCGGTACTTC. Translated, it gives CASSETGLAGGRYF. The chain uses TRBV6-1 and TRBJ2-7; TRBD2 aligns across 15 bases. Germline CDR1 reads MNHNS; CDR2 reads SASEGT. The CDR3 has 14 residues. The ends lost 2 bases at V and 12 bases at J; junction bases unmatched: 5.